Each of the 21 T cell receptor beta chains below was sequenced from the same sample in a study of cytomegalovirus exposure and HLA in healthy donors. It was with 60 Vbeta and 13 Jbeta primers that the PCR ran. This table comes from immunoSEQ multiplex PCR, and its TCRdb copy is limited to in-frame clones, with some not included. This sample carries roughly 120,000 clones, roughly 77% of them seen once, and the ten largest clones take roughly 1.1%. Sequenced sample: PBMCs. These receptors all stem from a woman aged 25 to 39 in good health and CMV-seronegative.

The chain joins TRBV5-4 to TRBJ1-3, with TRBD1 matching over 8 bases. The germline V gene encodes CDR1 SGHNT and CDR2 YYREEE (reference sequence). V was pared by 0 bases and J by 4 bases, with 0 bases of the junction left unmatched. The CDR3 spans 14 residues. The CDR3 nucleotides read TGTGCCAGCAGCTTGGGACAGGGGGGAAACACCATATATTTT. Protein product: CASSLGQGGNTIYF.

This clone showed up just a few times. This specimen includes other DNA sequences encoding the same CDR3. The rearrangement uses TRBV11-2 and TRBJ2-2, with D maybe TRBD2 (5 bases). Trimming cost V 3 bases and J 5 bases, with 10 bases left between them. CDR3 length: 14 residues. Germline V gene sequence: CDR1 SGHAT, CDR2 FQNNGV. DNA of the CDR3: TGTGCCAGCAGCTTTGACTATAGAACCGGGGAGCTGTTTTTT. Amino acids: CASSFDYRTGELFF.

This chain connects TRBV27 to TRBJ2-7, with 12 nucleotides matching TRBD1. The trim removed 5 bases at V and 5 bases at J, leaving 4 bases unmatched. CDR1 is MNHEY and CDR2 is SMNVEV in the germline V gene (reference sequence). The CDR3 length is 14 residues. The DNA for the CDR3 is TGTGCCAGCAGTACCGGGACAGGGGGCGACGAGCAGTACTTC. Translation: CASSTGTGGDEQYF.

In nucleotides, the CDR3 is TGCGCCAGCAGCACGGGACAGGGTGGAGGCACAGATACGCAGTATTTT. Translation gives CASSTGQGGGTDTQYF. The chain links TRBV5-1 to TRBJ2-3; the match to TRBD1 covers 9 bases. In germline, CDR1 is SGHRS, CDR2 YFSETQ. After removal of 4 bases from V and 1 base from J, the junction contained 7 bases not matched to a gene. This CDR3 comprises 16 residues.

The sample holds a few counts of this clone. The rearrangement uses TRBV11-3 and TRBJ1-6; D may be TRBD1 (6 bases). The V end lost 0 bases, the J end lost 0 bases, and 12 bases lay between the germline ends. Germline V gene sequence: CDR1 SGHNT, CDR2 YENEEA. This CDR3 spans 18 amino acids. The CDR3 region is CASSLDQGGSSYNSPLHF. The CDR3 bases are TGTGCCAGCAGCTTAGATCAAGGGGGAAGCTCCTATAATTCACCCCTCCACTTT. The full variable domain, in which reference TRBV11-3 and TRBJ1-6 provide the parts outside the CDR3, is EAGVVQSPRYKIIEKKQPVAFWCNPISGHNTLYWYLQNLGQGPELLIRYENEEAVDDSQLPKDRFSAERLKGVDSTLKIQPAELGDSAVYLCASSLDQGGSSYNSPLHFGNGTRLTVT.

The genes are TRBV10-3 and TRBJ1-1; tentatively, D is TRBD1 (6 bases). The CDR3 has 14 amino acids. The ends were cut back, 5 bases at V and 0 bases at J, with 10 bases in the middle. CDR1 and CDR2 (germline): ENHRY, SYGVKD. Here the CDR3 DNA reads TGTGCCATCAGTTTGGACAGTATGAACACTGAAGCTTTCTTT. Its translation is CAISLDSMNTEAFF.

This chain uses TRBV5-1 with TRBJ2-1, with TRBD1 as a possible D gene (6 bases). V was pared by 4 bases and J by 3 bases, with 20 bases between. CDR3 size: 17 residues. Germline loops: CDR1 SGHRS, CDR2 YFSETQ. This chain's CDR3 is CASSPTLRAGVYNEQFF. CDR3 nucleotides: TGCGCCAGCAGCCCCACCCTCCGGGCAGGGGTCTACAATGAGCAGTTCTTC.

The chain uses TRBV14 and TRBJ2-1; 13 bases match TRBD2. The germline CDR1 and CDR2 sequences are SGHDN and FVKESK. This CDR3 is built from 15 residues. Losses at the gene ends were 6 bases for V and 6 bases for J; bases not matched to a gene: 5. The CDR3 coding sequence is TGTGCCAGCAGTCAACTAGCGGGAGGGCCCAATGAGCAGTTCTTC. As protein: CASSQLAGGPNEQFF.

This sequence joins TRBV7-9 and TRBJ2-3, with a weak D call TRBD1 (5 bases). CDR1 SEHNR and CDR2 FQNEAQ come from the germline V gene (reference sequence). The V end lost 5 bases, the J end lost 2 bases, and 11 bases lay between the germline ends. The CDR3 sequence is 14 residues long. Here the CDR3 DNA reads TGTGCCAGCAGCATGACAGCAGTCACAGATACGCAGTATTTT. Translation gives CASSMTAVTDTQYF.

The chain joins TRBV7-9 to TRBJ1-4; a possible D gene is TRBD1 (5 bases). The CDR3 contains 12 residues. Germline CDR1 SEHNR, CDR2 FQNEAQ (reference sequence). The V gene lost 11 bases and the J gene lost 5 bases, with 12 bases spanning the gap. The CDR3 region is CAGGNGNEKLFF. CDR3 DNA: TGTGCCGGGGGGAACGGGAATGAAAAACTGTTTTTT.

The chain uses TRBV7-2 and TRBJ2-3, with D perhaps TRBD1 (6 bases). The CDR3 extends over 13 amino acids. Germline CDR1 SGHTA, CDR2 FQGNSA. Trimming stripped 3 bases from V and 11 bases from J, with 15 bases between. Here the CDR3 reads CASSFRDRGGQYF. The CDR3 bases are TGTGCCAGCAGCTTTAGGGATAGAGGGGGGCAGTATTTT.

The chain couples TRBV4-2 to TRBJ2-3; tentatively, D is TRBD2 (6 bases). V was trimmed by 1 base and J by 0 bases, leaving 11 bases between them. This CDR3 is built from 16 residues. CDR1 and CDR2 from the germline V gene are LGHNA and YNFKEQ. CDR3 sequence reads: CASSQGGIISTDTQYF. In nucleotides, the CDR3 is TGTGCCAGCAGCCAAGGCGGGATAATTAGCACAGATACGCAGTATTTT.

This clone is a singleton in its sample. The V call is TRBV7-2, the J call TRBJ2-7; 7 positions agree with TRBD2. Germline trimming cut 3 bases from V and 6 bases from J; bases unmatched to any gene: 11. The length of the CDR3 is 15 residues. CDR1 and CDR2 (germline): SGHTA, FQGNSA. CDR3 sequence (DNA): TGTGCCAGCAGCTTGGACGGGGGGACCCCTCGCGAGCAGTACTTC. The encoded protein is CASSLDGGTPREQYF.

In nucleotides, the CDR3 is TGTGCCAGCAGCGTTGAGGACTATGGCTACACCTTC. It specifies CASSVEDYGYTF. V and J are TRBV9 and TRBJ1-2; D not certain. Trimming cost V 2 bases and J 3 bases, with 5 bases left between them. The CDR3 covers 12 residues. CDR1 is SGDLS and CDR2 is YYNGEE in the germline V gene.

V usage is TRBV7-6 and J usage is TRBJ2-3; D may be TRBD2 (7 bases). V lost 6 bases, J lost 2 bases, and 12 bases lay in between. The CDR3 contains 14 residues. Per germline, CDR1 SGHVS and CDR2 FNYEAQ. The CDR3 DNA reads TGTGCCAGCAGTTCGGGGGGCCACACAGATACGCAGTATTTT. Encoded protein: CASSSGGHTDTQYF.

DNA of the CDR3: TGTGCCATCAGCCGACAGGGACACACAGATACGCAGTATTTT. Protein: CAISRQGHTDTQYF. V usage is TRBV10-3 and J usage is TRBJ2-3, with 7 bases that match TRBD1. V lost 6 bases and J lost 2; bases outside the gene matches: 5. The V gene's germline CDR1 is ENHRY and CDR2 SYGVKD. CDR3 length: 14 residues.

The rearrangement joins TRBV5-6 to TRBJ1-2; 9 nucleotides align to TRBD1. Germline trimming cut 4 bases from V and 4 bases from J; bases unmatched to any gene: 14. Germline assignment: CDR1 SGHDT and CDR2 YYEEEE. This CDR3 spans 17 amino acids. CDR3 region: CASSLTGTGFVGYGYTF. The CDR3 nucleotides are TGTGCCAGCAGCCTCACCGGGACAGGGTTTGTTGGCTATGGCTACACCTTC.

V is TRBV2 and J is TRBJ1-5; 8 bases map to TRBD1. The CDR3 runs 14 residues. CDR1 SNHLY and CDR2 FYNNEI come from the germline V gene. J was trimmed by 5 bases and V by 3 bases; bases with no gene match: 3. CDR3 DNA sequence: TGTGCCAGCAGTGACAGGGGGCCCCATCAGCCCCAGCATTTT. Its protein product is CASSDRGPHQPQHF. Based on the CDR3 plus reference TRBV2 and TRBJ1-5, the full variable domain is EPEVTQTPSHQVTQMGQEVILRCVPISNHLYFYWYRQILGQKVEFLVSFYNNEISEKSEIFDDQFSVERPDGSNFTLKIRSTKLEDSAMYFCASSDRGPHQPQHFGDGTRLSIL.

V is TRBV11-2 and J is TRBJ2-7; D possibly corresponds to TRBD2 (6 bases). V shed 4 bases and J shed 7 bases, with 23 bases lying between them. Germline V lookup: CDR1 SGHAT, CDR2 FQNNGV. The CDR3 runs 16 residues. The CDR3, as DNA: TGTGCCAGCAGCTCGGAGGGCGGGGCCTTCATCGGGGAGCAGTACTTC. This codes for CASSSEGGAFIGEQYF.

The V gene is TRBV19, the J gene TRBJ1-4; 9 bases agree with TRBD1. The germline V gene encodes CDR1 LNHDA and CDR2 SQIVND (reference sequence). Trimming cost V 3 bases and J 3 bases; bases outside gene matches: 5. This CDR3 has 16 residues. CDR3 region: CASSMGQGLSNEKLFF. The DNA for the CDR3 is TGTGCCAGTAGTATGGGACAGGGTCTCTCTAATGAAAAACTGTTTTTT.

This clone was recorded a few times. The chain couples TRBV9 to TRBJ1-4; 7 bases fit TRBD1. This CDR3 is built from 16 residues. The V gene end was trimmed by 3 bases and the J gene end by 5 bases; junction bases not matched to a gene: 10. Germline V gives CDR1 SGDLS, CDR2 YYNGEE. CDR3 residues: CASSATTGDRNEKLFF. Here the CDR3 DNA reads TGTGCCAGCAGCGCAACCACAGGGGATAGGAATGAAAAACTGTTTTTT. The full variable domain, in which reference TRBV9 and TRBJ1-4 provide the parts outside the CDR3, is DSGVTQTPKHLITATGQRVTLRCSPRSGDLSVYWYQQSLDQGLQFLIQYYNGEERAKGNILERFSAQQFPDLHSELNLSSLELGDSALYFCASSATTGDRNEKLFFGSGTQLSVL.